This T cell receptor beta chain originates from a study of blood T cell repertoires in COVID-19. This clone was observed a handful of times. Looked up from germline, CDR1 is LNHDA and CDR2 is SQIVND (reference sequence). V shed 3 bases, J shed 6 bases, and the junction held 5 bases outside the gene matches. The CDR3 spans 14 residues. Sequencing used immunoSEQ multiplex PCR; TCRdb keeps in-frame clones, though not all of them. The sample includes 95,000 to 100,000 clones, 84% of them seen just once. The chain uses TRBV19 and TRBJ1-5; 7 bases fit TRBD1. This sequence was found in a woman between 55 and 75 years old with acute or convalescent COVID-19. The sequenced sample consisted of peripheral blood. The CDR3 DNA reads as TGTGCCAGTAGTATTAGGTCAGGGGGTCAGCCCCAGCATTTT. It is translated as CASSIRSGGQPQHF.